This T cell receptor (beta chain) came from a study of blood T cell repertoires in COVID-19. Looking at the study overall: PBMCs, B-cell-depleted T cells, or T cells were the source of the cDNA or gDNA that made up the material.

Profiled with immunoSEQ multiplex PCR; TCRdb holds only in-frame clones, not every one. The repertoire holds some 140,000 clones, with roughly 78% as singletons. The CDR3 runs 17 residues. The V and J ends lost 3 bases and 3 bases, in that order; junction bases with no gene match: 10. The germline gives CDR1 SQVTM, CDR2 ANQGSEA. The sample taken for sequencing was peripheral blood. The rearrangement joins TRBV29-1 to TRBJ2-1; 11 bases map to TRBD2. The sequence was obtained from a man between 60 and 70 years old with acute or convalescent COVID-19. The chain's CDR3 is CSVESSGRFYDYNEQFF. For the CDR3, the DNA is TGCAGCGTTGAGTCTAGCGGGAGGTTCTACGACTACAATGAGCAGTTCTTC.